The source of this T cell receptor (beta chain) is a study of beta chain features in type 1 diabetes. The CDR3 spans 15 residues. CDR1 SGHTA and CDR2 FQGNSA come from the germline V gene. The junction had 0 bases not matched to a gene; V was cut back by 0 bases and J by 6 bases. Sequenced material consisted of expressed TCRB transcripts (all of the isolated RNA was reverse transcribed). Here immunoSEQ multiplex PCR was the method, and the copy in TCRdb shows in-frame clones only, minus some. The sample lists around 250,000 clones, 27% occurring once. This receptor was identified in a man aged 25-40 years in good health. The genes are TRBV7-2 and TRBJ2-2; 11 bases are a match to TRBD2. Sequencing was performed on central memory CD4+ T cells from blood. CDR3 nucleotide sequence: TGTGCCAGCAGCTTAGCACTAGCGGGAGCCGGGGAGCTGTTTTTT. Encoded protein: CASSLALAGAGELFF.